This T cell receptor (beta chain) was retrieved from a study of radiotherapy plus CTLA-4 blockade in lung cancer. Study results and limitations: Strongest reported response predictors: early blood clone changes and post-radiation interferon-beta.

Alongside CTLA-4 blockade with ipilimumab, patients with chemo-refractory metastatic non-small-cell lung cancer received focal radiation. Points on this clone: Its antigen remains unidentified.

Sequencing used immunoSEQ multiplex PCR; TCRdb keeps in-frame clones, though not all of them. The table lists approximately 40,000 clones, approximately 86% of them singletons. The source of this sequence is a human donor with non-small cell lung cancer whose response to radiotherapy plus ipilimumab could not be evaluated. Sequenced here: peripheral blood, sampled from a patient treated with radiotherapy plus ipilimumab.

In DNA, the CDR3 is TGTGCCAGCAGTTACAGTCCAGGGGTGGCTGGCTACACCTTC. Amino acid sequence: CASSYSPGVAGYTF. The chain uses TRBV6-5 and TRBJ1-2, with D perhaps TRBD1 (6 bases). The CDR3 is 14 residues long. V was pared by 2 bases and J by 7 bases, with 14 bases between. Germline lookup yields CDR1 MNHEY and CDR2 SVGAGI.